The TCR beta chain under discussion was sequenced for a study of OX40 agonist ivuxolimab in advanced cancers. The study in broad terms: Ivuxolimab was a fully human IgG2 agonistic monoclonal antibody targeting the costimulatory receptor OX40 (CD134). Of the approximately 50 dose-escalation patients, hepatocellular carcinoma was present in around 20, melanoma in around 15, renal cell carcinoma in 9 and head and neck cancer in 9. The point of sequencing TCRbeta in the periphery was to test whether ivuxolimab changed TCR sequence diversity and drove clonal T-cell expansion. The monotherapy dose-escalation portion (N of about 50 patients) of the phase I ivuxolimab trial is reported in the paper. Partial responses occurred in three dose-escalation patients: two with cutaneous melanoma and one with hepatocellular carcinoma. Prior anti-PD-1, anti-PD-L1 or anti-CTLA-4 therapy was permitted, and checkpoint inhibitors had been received by approximately 39% of dose-escalation patients. Intravenous ivuxolimab was administered to patients every 2 weeks at six dose levels: 0.01, 0.1, 0.3, 1.5, 3 and 10 mg/kg. A male proportion of roughly 80% and a mean age of 60 years, ranging from 23 to 79, were recorded for the dose-escalation cohort.

What the authors observed across the whole study: Which antigens the clonally expanded peripheral T cells were specific for was not determined. Low levels of normalized T-cell clonal expansion were also seen in some nonresponding patients. At doses of 0.1 to 3.0 mg/kg, clonal expansion of both CD4+ and CD8+ T cells in blood was seen between baseline and week 6. After ivuxolimab, CD8+ T cells had more expanded clones than CD4+ T cells on average. In the 0.1-3.0 mg/kg groups, partial responders had among the lowest normalized peripheral clonal expansion, particularly in CD8+ T cells.

Genomic DNA was extracted from sorted cells for sequencing of the TCRbeta CDR3 region. The immunoSEQ Assay was used to sequence the TCRbeta CDR3 regions. TCRdb mirrors the immuneACCESS table, restricted to in-frame sequences. Some clones are absent from its copies; in checked studies, under half trace to an unresolved V gene, and the reason for the others is unknown. For this sample there are roughly 38,000 clones; around 85% appear just once. 2.5% to 3% of the sample lies in the top ten. The trial excluded patients who had a history of autoimmune disease or who were on systemic immunosuppression. In every dose cohort, peripheral blood was drawn for TCR sequencing at baseline, cycle 4 day 1, and cycle 7 day 1. Samples were obtained from an open-label, multicenter, first-in-human phase I dose-escalation trial of ivuxolimab. Adults with locally advanced or metastatic head and neck squamous cell, hepatocellular, melanoma or renal cell carcinoma were enrolled in the trial. Before TCR sequencing, CD4+ T cells and CD8+ T cells were sorted from peripheral blood as separate populations.

This clone was detected a few times. No antigen is known for it. No base qualities exist here, and no much larger clone lies one base off it. V is pared back by 0 bases and J by 7 bases, with 21 bases lying between the germline termini. CDR3 length: 17 amino acids, cysteine to phenylalanine. Kept here is only the CDR3 DNA, which spans 51 bases and is read in frame from base 1. Looking up the germline V gene yields CDR1 LGHNA and CDR2 YSLEER. The receptor was isolated from an adult with an advanced solid tumor such as melanoma, head and neck, liver or kidney cancer. The rearrangement combines TRBV4-3 with TRBJ1-1, with the D gene not confidently named. The source material was CD4+ or CD8+ T cells sorted from blood, sampled in a trial of the OX40 agonist ivuxolimab. The CDR3 is CASSQDWFRSLGREAFF. The bases are TGCGCCAGCAGCCAAGATTGGTTTAGGTCGCTCGGCCGTGAAGCTTTCTTT.